The 3 T cell receptor beta chains below were found in one sample sequenced in a study of cytomegalovirus exposure and HLA in healthy donors. The study ran its PCR with 60 Vbeta and 13 Jbeta primers. TCRdb's table, derived via immunoSEQ multiplex PCR, lists solely in-frame clones and lacks some. Its clone listing holds about 200,000 clones. Sequencing used PBMCs. Every receptor here comes from a man aged 25-40 years in good health and CMV-seronegative.

V usage is TRBV5-4 and J usage is TRBJ2-2; 10 bases agree with TRBD2. V gave up 3 bases and J gave up 7 bases; unmatched junction bases: 9. CDR1 is SGHNT, CDR2 YYREEE, per germline (reference sequence). The CDR3 loop spans 16 amino acids. In DNA, the CDR3 is TGTGCCAGCAGCTATAAATTAGCGGGAGGAGTCGGGGAGCTGTTTTTT. Protein product: CASSYKLAGGVGELFF.

The gene calls are TRBV28 and TRBJ1-2; possibly TRBD1 for D (6 bases). V was trimmed by 7 bases and J by 5 bases, leaving 17 bases between them. The CDR3 spans 14 residues. Germline lookup yields CDR1 MDHEN and CDR2 SYDVKM. CDR3 protein: CASTIGGARYGYTF. CDR3 in DNA: TGTGCCAGCACTATAGGGGGGGCGCGGTATGGCTACACCTTC.

The chain combines TRBV7-6 with TRBJ2-1, with TRBD2 matching over 9 bases. The CDR3 runs 15 residues. V gave up 3 bases and J gave up 8 bases; unmatched junction bases: 8. Per germline, CDR1 SGHVS and CDR2 FNYEAQ. In DNA, the CDR3 is TGTGCCAGCAGCTTGTCTAGCGGGACGCTGCATGAGCAGTTCTTC. Translated, it gives CASSLSSGTLHEQFF.